A selection of T cell receptor beta chains follows, all from one sample in a study of CD8 T cells in Susac syndrome. From the immunoSEQ multiplex PCR reads, TCRdb called clonotypes with MiXCR, one entry per CDR3 protein. The table records roughly 120,000 distinct CDR3 sequences, roughly 94% of them present only once. Sequencing was carried out using CD4+ T cells from PBMCs. The receptors were sampled from a human donor with multiple sclerosis. The CDR3 runs from the conserved cysteine through the conserved F or W. A D gene is named only where the DNA matches it firmly. Clone size is shown for a subset of rows, as once, few, many or a class of expanded clone.

>-|-|TRBJ1-1|TRBV20-1
TGCAGTGCCCACCATTACACTGAAGCTTTCTTT
CSAHHYTEAFF
>-|TRBD1|TRBJ2-5|TRBV6-2/TRBV6-3
TGTGCCAGCAGTTACCCGGGACAGATTCAAGAGACCCAGTACTTC
CASSYPGQIQETQYF
>once|TRBD1|TRBJ1-5|TRBV5-6
TGTGCCAGCAGCTTCCAGGGGGCGGCTCAGCCCCAGCATTTT
CASSFQGAAQPQHF
>-|TRBD2|TRBJ2-1|TRBV28
TGTGCCAGCACCCCGCTTAGCGGGAGGGATGAGCAGTTCTTC
CASTPLSGRDEQFF
>-|-|TRBJ1-4|TRBV29-1
TGCAGCGTTGAAGAGGGGGTGAATGAAAAACTGTTTTTT
CSVEEGVNEKLFF
>-|-|TRBJ2-7|TRBV5-4
TGTGCCAGCAGCTTGGGCGGGACTCAGGGGCTTTACGAGCAGTACTTC
CASSLGGTQGLYEQYF
>-|-|TRBJ2-1|TRBV3-1
TGTGCCAGCAGCCCAGGCGCTGCAGGGAGTAATGAGCAGTTCTTC
CASSPGAAGSNEQFF
>-|-|TRBJ1-4|TRBV5-1
TGCGCCAGCAGCTTCGATGCAACTAATGAAAAACTGTTTTTT
CASSFDATNEKLFF
>-|TRBD1|TRBJ1-6|TRBV6-2/TRBV6-3
TGTGCCACACAAGACAGGGGCCTTCTCCACTTT
CATQDRGLLHF
>-|-|TRBJ2-7|TRBV18
TGTGCCAGCTCACCACGTATGGGTTACGAGCAGTACTTC
CASSPRMGYEQYF
>-|TRBD2|TRBJ2-1|TRBV5-1
TGCGCCAGCAGCCGGGCGGGCGGGAGGTACAATGAGCAGTTCTTC
CASSRAGGRYNEQFF
>-|-|TRBJ2-5|TRBV5-1
TGCGCCAGCAGCTTAGCGGGTCCTTTGGGGACCCAGTACTTC
CASSLAGPLGTQYF
>once|-|TRBJ2-7|TRBV10-3
TGTGCCACCGGACCATACGCGTGGGAGCAGTACTTC
CATGPYAWEQYF
>-|TRBD1|TRBJ2-5|TRBV30
TGTGCCTGGAGCAAAGGGACAGGACGCTCGGAGACCCAGTACTTC
CAWSKGTGRSETQYF
>-|TRBD2|TRBJ2-5|TRBV12-3/TRBV12-4
TGTGCCAGCAGTTTAGCCCCCCTGGGACTATGGGAAGAGACCCAGTACTTC
CASSLAPLGLWEETQYF
>-|-|TRBJ2-7|TRBV30
TGTGCCTGGACAGAGGCCTACGAGCAGTACTTC
CAWTEAYEQYF
>-|-|TRBJ2-7|TRBV7-9
TGTGCCAGCAGCTCTGCAGGGTTCGACGAGCAGTACTTC
CASSSAGFDEQYF
>-|-|TRBJ2-1|TRBV7-2
TGTGCCAGCAGCTTGATTAAGAGCTCCTACAATGAGCAATTCTTC
CASSLIKSSYNEQFF
>-|-|TRBJ1-4|TRBV2
TGTGCCAGCAGAGCCGCAAGCAGGTTTGCTGAAAAACTGTTTTTT
CASRAASRFAEKLFF
>-|-|TRBJ1-1|TRBV5-4
TGTGCCAGCAGCCCGGGGGGACCTGGGCGGGGTGACACTGAAGCTTTCTTT
CASSPGGPGRGDTEAFF
>few|-|TRBJ2-7|TRBV7-9
TGTGCCAGCAGCTTAAGGACACAGCCCTACGAGCAGTACTTC
CASSLRTQPYEQYF
>-|-|TRBJ1-5|TRBV6-5
TGTGCCAGCAGTTCGACTTTCACTGTGAGCAATCAGCCCCAGCATTTT
CASSSTFTVSNQPQHF
>-|TRBD2|TRBJ2-2|TRBV20-1
TGCAGTGCTAGACGGGGGGGAGTGAACACCGGGGAGCTGTTTTTT
CSARRGGVNTGELFF
>-|-|TRBJ1-1|TRBV30
TGTGCCTGGAGTGTGGATTGGAAATTGAACACTGAAGCTTTCTTT
CAWSVDWKLNTEAFF
>-|-|TRBJ2-7|TRBV3-1
TGTGCCAGCAGTTTTGAATTCCTTTACGAGCAGTACTTC
CASSFEFLYEQYF
>-|-|TRBJ2-6|TRBV29-1
TGCAGCGTTGGACAGACCTCTGGGGCCAACGTCCTGACTTTC
CSVGQTSGANVLTF
>-|-|TRBJ1-6|TRBV12-3/TRBV12-4
TGTGCCAGCAGTTTCCCCAGAAATTCACCCCTCCACTTT
CASSFPRNSPLHF
>once|-|TRBJ1-1|TRBV7-9
TGTGCCAGCAGCCCCGACACGAACACTGAAGCTTTCTTT
CASSPDTNTEAFF
>-|-|TRBJ1-1|TRBV30
TGTGCCTGGAGGTTATACGGGGGGTTCAACACTGAAGCTTTCTTT
CAWRLYGGFNTEAFF
>-|TRBD1|TRBJ1-1|TRBV18
TGTGCCAGCTCGGTCTCGACAGGACAGGGAAAAGCTTTCTTT
CASSVSTGQGKAFF
>-|-|TRBJ1-2|TRBV7-2
TGTGCCAGCAGCTTAGGGACGGCTAGGGGCTACACCTTC
CASSLGTARGYTF
>-|TRBD1|TRBJ2-5|TRBV9
TGTGCCAGCAGCGTAGGGGGCCGGACAGGGGAAGAGACCCAGTACTTC
CASSVGGRTGEETQYF
>-|-|TRBJ2-3|TRBV5-1
TGCGCCAGCAGGGACGGAATGGGAGGTGATACGCAGTATTTT
CASRDGMGGDTQYF
>-|TRBD1|TRBJ2-5|TRBV5-1
TGCGCCAGCAGCGCCTCGGGACAGGGAGAGACCCAGTACTTC
CASSASGQGETQYF
>-|TRBD2|TRBJ2-7|TRBV4-3
TGCGCCAGCAGCCACACCACTCCTAGCGGGGGCTCCTACGAGCAGTACTTC
CASSHTTPSGGSYEQYF
>-|-|TRBJ1-3|TRBV12-3/TRBV12-4
TGTGCCAGCAGTTTTGCCCCTGGAAACACCATATATTTT
CASSFAPGNTIYF
>few|-|TRBJ1-5|TRBV7-2
TGTGCCAGCAGCTTACCCGGACAGCCCCAGCATTTT
CASSLPGQPQHF
>-|-|TRBJ2-5|TRBV7-9
TGTGCCAGCAGCTTAAAAGGGGGCCAAGAGACCCAGTACTTC
CASSLKGGQETQYF
>-|-|TRBJ2-7|TRBV11-2
TGTGCCAGCAGCTCGACCCGGGGTTCGCCCGAGCAGTACTTC
CASSSTRGSPEQYF
>-|-|TRBJ1-1|TRBV28
TGTGCCAGCAGTTTTCCGTCAGGGGCGTACACTGAAGCTTTCTTT
CASSFPSGAYTEAFF
>-|-|TRBJ2-3|TRBV10-1
TGCGCCAGCACCGAGTCCCTAGCCCTAGGATCAGATACGCAGTATTTT
CASTESLALGSDTQYF
>-|-|TRBJ1-3|TRBV7-2
TGTGCCAGCAGCGGGGCGACAGCCTCTGGAAACACCATATATTTT
CASSGATASGNTIYF
>once|TRBD1|TRBJ2-7|TRBV29-1
TGCAGCGTCTCCGGGACAGGGTACGAGCAGTACTTC
CSVSGTGYEQYF
>-|TRBD1|TRBJ1-5|TRBV6-2/TRBV6-3
TGTGCCAGCAGCCTGGACAGGGGCCTTAATCAGCCCCAGCATTTT
CASSLDRGLNQPQHF
>-|TRBD1|TRBJ1-1|TRBV3-1
TGTGCCAGCAGCCAAGGTCTGCAGGGGGGGACTGAAGCTTTCTTT
CASSQGLQGGTEAFF
>-|-|TRBJ2-1|TRBV7-2
TGTGCCAGCAGCCCCCAGAGGCGGTCTAACAATGAGCAGTTCTTC
CASSPQRRSNNEQFF
>-|-|TRBJ1-2|TRBV20-1
TGCAGTGCTATTCGGGAGGATTATGGCTACACCTTC
CSAIREDYGYTF
>-|-|TRBJ2-5|TRBV5-6
TGTGCCAGCAGCCGTTACAGGGTTGGAGAGACCCAGTACTTC
CASSRYRVGETQYF
>-|-|TRBJ1-2|TRBV12-3/TRBV12-4
TGTGCCAGCAGTACCGGGACTCAAAACTATGGCTACACCTTC
CASSTGTQNYGYTF
>-|-|TRBJ1-4|TRBV7-9
TGTGCCACCAAGCAATATAAGAAGGCTAATGAAAAACTGTTTTTT
CATKQYKKANEKLFF
>-|-|TRBJ1-5|TRBV24-1
TGTGCCACCAGTGACTCGATGGACCTGAAAGTGCATAGCAATCAGCCCCAGCATTTT
CATSDSMDLKVHSNQPQHF
>-|-|TRBJ1-3|TRBV6-6
TGTGCCAGCAGTTACGACAGCTACTCTGGAAACACCATATATTTT
CASSYDSYSGNTIYF